The clone carrying this T cell receptor beta chain turned up a few times. Its antigen remains unidentified. The data originate from a study of T cell repertoires in cytomegalovirus infection. General study findings and limits: Based on cumulative public TCR beta family frequency, carriers of CMV plus the relevant HLA were identified.

TCRdb analysed the reads with MiXCR anew, one entry per CDR3 protein. The sample lists 100,000 to 150,000 distinct CDR3 sequences; 7.5% to 9% were seen once. The V end was cut by 5 bases, the J end by 4 bases, with 17 bases between. The germline CDR1 and CDR2 sequences are LNHDA and SQIVND (reference sequence). This CDR3 contains 15 residues. Sequenced input: PBMCs. The chain combines TRBV19 with TRBJ1-1, with D perhaps TRBD1 (5 bases). The TCR comes from a human donor in good health (CMV status not recorded). Some clones in this sample may be carry-over from other donors' samples. The CDR3 sequence: CASSQGPPTGTEAFF. DNA for the CDR3: TGTGCCAGTAGTCAGGGACCTCCTACCGGCACTGAAGCTTTCTTT.